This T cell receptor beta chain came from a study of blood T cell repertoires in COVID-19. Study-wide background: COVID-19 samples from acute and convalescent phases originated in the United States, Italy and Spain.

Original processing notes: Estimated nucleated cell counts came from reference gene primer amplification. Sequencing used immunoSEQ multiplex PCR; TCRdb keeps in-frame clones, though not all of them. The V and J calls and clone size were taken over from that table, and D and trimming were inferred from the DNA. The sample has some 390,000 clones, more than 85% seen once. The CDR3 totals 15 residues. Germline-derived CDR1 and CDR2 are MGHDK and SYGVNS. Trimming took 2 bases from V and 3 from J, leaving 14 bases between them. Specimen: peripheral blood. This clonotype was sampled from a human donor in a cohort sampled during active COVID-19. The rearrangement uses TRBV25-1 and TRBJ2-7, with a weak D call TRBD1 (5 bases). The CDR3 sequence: CASSEKGKKNYEQYF. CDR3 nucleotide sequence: TGTGCCAGCAGTGAAAAGGGGAAGAAGAACTACGAGCAGTACTTC.